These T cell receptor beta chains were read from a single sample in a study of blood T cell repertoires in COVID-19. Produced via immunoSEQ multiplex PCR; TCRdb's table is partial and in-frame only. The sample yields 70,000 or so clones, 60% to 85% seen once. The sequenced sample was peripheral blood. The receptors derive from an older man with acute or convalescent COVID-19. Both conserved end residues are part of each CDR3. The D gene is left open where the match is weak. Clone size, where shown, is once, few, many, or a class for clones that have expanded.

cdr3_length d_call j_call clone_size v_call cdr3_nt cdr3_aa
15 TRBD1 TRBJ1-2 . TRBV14 TGTGCCAGCAGCCAATCCGGGACAGGGCCGTATGGCTACACCTTC CASSQSGTGPYGYTF
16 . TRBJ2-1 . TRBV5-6 TGTGCCAGCAGCTTGGTAGGGACACAGTCCTACAATGAGCAGTTCTTC CASSLVGTQSYNEQFF
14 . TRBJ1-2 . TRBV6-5 TGTGCCAGCAGTTACTATGGGGGAGGCTATGGCTACACCTTC CASSYYGGGYGYTF
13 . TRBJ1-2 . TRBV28 TGTGCCAGCAGTCTTACAGGGCGCTATGGCTACACCTTC CASSLTGRYGYTF
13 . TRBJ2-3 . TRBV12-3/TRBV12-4 TGTGCCAGCAGATTAACAGGGACAGATACGCAGTATTTT CASRLTGTDTQYF
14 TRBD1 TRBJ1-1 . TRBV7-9 TGTGCCACCAGGGGGGACAGTGAGAACACTGAAGCTTTCTTT CATRGDSENTEAFF
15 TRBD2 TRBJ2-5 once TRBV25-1 TGTGCCAGCAGTGAACTAGCGGGAGTAAAGGAGACCCAGTACTTC CASSELAGVKETQYF
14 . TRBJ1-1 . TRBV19 TGTGCCAGTATCGTCAGGGGAGTGGGCACTGAAGCTTTCTTT CASIVRGVGTEAFF
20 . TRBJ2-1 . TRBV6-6 TGTGCCAGCAGCTCCCCCCCGACTTTTCCCCACCCTTTCTCCTACAATGAGCAGTTCTTC CASSSPPTFPHPFSYNEQFF
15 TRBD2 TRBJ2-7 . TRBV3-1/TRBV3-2 TGTGCCAGCAGCCCGTCTAGCGGGAGCCCCTACGAGCAGTACTTC CASSPSSGSPYEQYF
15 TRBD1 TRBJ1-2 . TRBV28 TGTGCCAGCAGTTCAGGCGGGCAGGGGGCAAAAGGCTACACCTTC CASSSGGQGAKGYTF
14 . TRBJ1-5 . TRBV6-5 TGTGCCAGCAGCGGACTGGATAGCAATCAGCCCCAGCATTTT CASSGLDSNQPQHF
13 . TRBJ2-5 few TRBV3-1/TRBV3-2 TGTGCCAGCAGCCAAGGAATGGGGGGGACCCAGTACTTC CASSQGMGGTQYF
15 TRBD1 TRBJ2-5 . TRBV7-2 TGTGCCAGCAGCCTAAGACAGGGGAGGCAAGAGACCCAGTACTTC CASSLRQGRQETQYF
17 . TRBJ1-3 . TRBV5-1 TGCGCCAGCAGTTCGGGAGGACCGATCTCCTCTGGAAACACCATATATTTT CASSSGGPISSGNTIYF
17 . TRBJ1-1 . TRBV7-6 TGTGCCAGCAGCTTAGGGCGGGGAGGGTTGGCGAACACTGAAGCTTTCTTT CASSLGRGGLANTEAFF
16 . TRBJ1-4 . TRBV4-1 TGCGCCAGCAGCCAAGGTCCGGGCGGGGGAGGGGAAAAACTGTTTTTT CASSQGPGGGGEKLFF
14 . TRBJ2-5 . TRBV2 TGTGCCAGCAGTGATTTCCGGGGGTCGGAGACCCAGTACTTC CASSDFRGSETQYF
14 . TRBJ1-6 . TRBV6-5 TGTGCCAGCAGGTTAGGGGGTTATAATTCACCCCTCCACTTT CASRLGGYNSPLHF
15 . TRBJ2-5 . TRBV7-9 TGTGCCACTTCGTCGTGGGACACCGGGGGGGAGACCCAGTACTTC CATSSWDTGGETQYF
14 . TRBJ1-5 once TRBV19 TGTGCCAGTAGTATCCCTCCAGCGGAGCAGCCCCAGCATTTT CASSIPPAEQPQHF
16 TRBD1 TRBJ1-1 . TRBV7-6 TGTGCCAGCAGCGCCGGACAGGGGGCTATGAACACTGAAGCTTTCTTT CASSAGQGAMNTEAFF
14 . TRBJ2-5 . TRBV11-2 TGTGCCAGCAGCCGATGGGACTTCCAAGAGACCCAGTACTTC CASSRWDFQETQYF
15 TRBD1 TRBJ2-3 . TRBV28 TGTGCCAGCAGTTCCCGACAGGGGAGGACAGATACGCAGTATTTT CASSSRQGRTDTQYF
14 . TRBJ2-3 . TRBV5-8 TGTGCCAGCAGCCTCCGCGGGACCACAGATACGCAGTATTTT CASSLRGTTDTQYF
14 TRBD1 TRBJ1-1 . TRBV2 TGTGCCAGCAGTGAAGACAGGGGGAACACTGAAGCTTTCTTT CASSEDRGNTEAFF
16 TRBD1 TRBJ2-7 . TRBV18 TGTGCCAGCTCACCCTCGCGGGACAGGGGCTCCTACGAGCAGTACTTC CASSPSRDRGSYEQYF
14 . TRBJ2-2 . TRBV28 TGTGCCAGCAGTTCCCTAGCGAACACCGGGGAGCTGTTTTTT CASSSLANTGELFF
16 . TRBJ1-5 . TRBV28 TGTGCCAGCGAAAATGCGGGAGGTGGTAGCAATCAGCCCCAGCATTTT CASENAGGGSNQPQHF
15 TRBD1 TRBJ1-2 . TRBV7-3 TGTGCCAGCAGCTTAGGAGGACAGGCCAACTATGGCTACACCTTC CASSLGGQANYGYTF
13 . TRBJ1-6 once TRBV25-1 TGTGCCAGCAGGAAATCGGGGGGAGAACCCCTCCACTTT CASRKSGGEPLHF
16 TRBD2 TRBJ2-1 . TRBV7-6 TGTGCCAGCAGCTTAGCGGGGATAGCGGGTGTGAATGAGCAGTTCTTC CASSLAGIAGVNEQFF
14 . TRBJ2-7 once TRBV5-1 TGCGCCAGCAGCTTGGGGGGCACCTCCTACGAGCAGTACTTC CASSLGGTSYEQYF
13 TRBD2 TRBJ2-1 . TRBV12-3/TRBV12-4 TGTGCCAGCAGTTTAGCTAGCGGGATTGAGCAGTTCTTC CASSLASGIEQFF
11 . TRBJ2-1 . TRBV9 TGTGCCAGCAGCGGAGTCGGTGAGCAGTTCTTC CASSGVGEQFF
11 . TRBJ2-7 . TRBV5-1 TGCGCCAGCAGTTTGGAGAGCGAGCAGTACTTC CASSLESEQYF
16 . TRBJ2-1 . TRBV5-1 TGCGCCAGCAGCTTGGGCGGGGGCGCATCTTTCAATGAGCAGTTCTTC CASSLGGGASFNEQFF
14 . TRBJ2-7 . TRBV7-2 TGTGCCAGCAGCTTAGGAGGGTGGGGCTACGAGCAGTACTTC CASSLGGWGYEQYF
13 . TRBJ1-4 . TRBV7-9 TGTGCCAGCAGCCTCGACAGTGGGGAAAAACTGTTTTTT CASSLDSGEKLFF
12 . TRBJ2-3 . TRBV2 TGTGCCAGCCGGGACATCACAGATACGCAGTATTTT CASRDITDTQYF
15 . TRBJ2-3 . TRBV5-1 TGCGCCAGCAGCCAACAGGGTTCCAATTTGGATACGCAGTATTTT CASSQQGSNLDTQYF